This record looks at one T cell receptor beta chain sequence and its context. As yet, its antigen is unknown. This sample is drawn from a study of monozygotic twins with inflammatory bowel disease. Findings of the study overall: Neither one strong signal nor one clonotype associated with IBD was supported.

No T cells were sorted before total RNA was taken from whole blood. This CDR3 is 12 amino acids long. Germline values: CDR1 LNHNV, CDR2 YYDKDF (reference sequence). TCRdb reprocessed the 5' RACE reads and keeps a single row for each CDR3 protein, giving no DNA. The ten top clones account for 2.4%, within a sample of some 400,000 distinct CDR3 sequences. The genes are TRBV15 and TRBJ1-4. Source material: blood. This receptor was identified in a human donor with ulcerative colitis or Crohn's disease, or a healthy co-twin of an affected twin (not recorded which). This CDR3 reads CATSKFNEKLFF.